This T cell receptor (beta chain) was identified in a study of T cell changes during pregnancy in multiple sclerosis. The data were produced by immunoSEQ multiplex PCR, yet TCRdb's version contains in-frame clones alone and is incomplete. The table shows about 52,000 clones, with just over 90% occurring only once. Specimen: CD4+ T cells from peripheral blood mononuclear cells, collected before pregnancy. This clonotype originated in a female donor with multiple sclerosis, enrolled in a pregnancy study.

This CDR3 is CASSLFGGRARFGTDTQYF. CDR3 coding DNA: TGTGCCAGCAGCTTATTCGGCGGGAGGGCGAGATTCGGCACAGATACGCAGTATTTT. The rearrangement uses TRBV7-2 and TRBJ2-3; 9 nucleotides match TRBD2. This CDR3 region has 19 residues. The germline V gene has CDR1 SGHTA and CDR2 FQGNSA. V was clipped by 2 bases and J by 1 base; unmatched bases: 13.